Below, one T cell receptor beta chain is given with its context. Its specificity is unknown. The data derive from a study of T cells in tuberculosis. Background on the study: Sequenced TCRs come from CD1B-GMM tetramer-binding T cells. In South Africa, adults with active tuberculosis were compared with IGRA-negative and latently infected IGRA-positive adolescents. Whole-study results and caveats: Shorter CDR3-alpha in active tuberculosis partly drove smaller distances. A GMM-specific repertoire classifier reached around 85% accuracy, AUROC approximately 0.9.

Measured with immunoSEQ multiplex PCR; TCRdb has only the in-frame clones, and not every one. This table holds fewer than 40,000 clones, 95% to 96% found once. J was trimmed by 8 bases and V by 7 bases; bases with no gene match: 8. CDR3 length equals 13 residues. Germline CDR1 is LNHDA and CDR2 is SQIVND (reference sequence). This sequence was found in a donor aged 10 to 29 with latent tuberculosis or without tuberculosis infection. The chain combines TRBV19 with TRBJ1-5, with 7 nucleotides matching TRBD1. The sequenced sample was PBMCs. In DNA, the CDR3 is TGTGCCAGTAAATCAGGGGGATTTGAGCCCCAGCATTTT. It codes for CASKSGGFEPQHF.